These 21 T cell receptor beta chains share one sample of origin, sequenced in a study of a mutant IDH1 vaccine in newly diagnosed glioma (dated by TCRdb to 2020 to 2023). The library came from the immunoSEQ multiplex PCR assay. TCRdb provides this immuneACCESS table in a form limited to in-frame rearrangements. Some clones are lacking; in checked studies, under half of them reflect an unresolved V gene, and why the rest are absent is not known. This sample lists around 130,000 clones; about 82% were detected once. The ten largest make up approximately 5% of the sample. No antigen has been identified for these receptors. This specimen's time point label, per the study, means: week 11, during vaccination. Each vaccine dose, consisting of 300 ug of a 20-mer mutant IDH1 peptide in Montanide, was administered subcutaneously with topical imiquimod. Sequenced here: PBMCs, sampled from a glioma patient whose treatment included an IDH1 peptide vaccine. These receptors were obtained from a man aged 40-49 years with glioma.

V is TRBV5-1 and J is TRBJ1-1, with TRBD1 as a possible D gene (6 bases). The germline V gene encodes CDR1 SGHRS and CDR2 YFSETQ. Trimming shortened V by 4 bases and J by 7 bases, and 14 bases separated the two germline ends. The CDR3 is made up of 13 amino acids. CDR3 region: CASSHTTGREAFF. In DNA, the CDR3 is TGCGCCAGCAGCCACACGACAGGCCGTGAAGCTTTCTTT.

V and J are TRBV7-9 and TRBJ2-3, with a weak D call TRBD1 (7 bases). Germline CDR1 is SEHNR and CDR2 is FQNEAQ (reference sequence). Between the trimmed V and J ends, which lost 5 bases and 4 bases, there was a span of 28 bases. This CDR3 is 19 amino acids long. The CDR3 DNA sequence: TGTGCCAGCAGCCCTTCGTTGGGACTCCGGGGAACAGGGGCAGATACGCAGTATTTT. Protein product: CASSPSLGLRGTGADTQYF. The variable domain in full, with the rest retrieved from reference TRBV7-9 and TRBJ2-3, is DTGVSQNPRHKITKRGQNVTFRCDPISEHNRLYWYRQTLGQGPEFLTYFQNEAQLEKSRLLSDRFSAERPKGSFSTLEIQRTEQGDSAMYLCASSPSLGLRGTGADTQYFGPGTRLTVL.

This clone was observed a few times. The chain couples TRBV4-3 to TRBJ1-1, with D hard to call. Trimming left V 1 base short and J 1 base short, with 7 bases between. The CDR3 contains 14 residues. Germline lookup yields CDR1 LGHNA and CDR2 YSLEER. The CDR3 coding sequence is TGCGCCAGCAGCCAAGCTCTGTCGAACACTGAAGCTTTCTTT. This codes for CASSQALSNTEAFF.

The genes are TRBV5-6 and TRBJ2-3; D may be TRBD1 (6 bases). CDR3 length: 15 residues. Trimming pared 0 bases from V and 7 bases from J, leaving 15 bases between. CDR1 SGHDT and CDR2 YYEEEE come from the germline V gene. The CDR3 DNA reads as TGTGCCAGCAGCTTGGACCAGCGAGACAGGAATACGCAGTATTTT. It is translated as CASSLDQRDRNTQYF.

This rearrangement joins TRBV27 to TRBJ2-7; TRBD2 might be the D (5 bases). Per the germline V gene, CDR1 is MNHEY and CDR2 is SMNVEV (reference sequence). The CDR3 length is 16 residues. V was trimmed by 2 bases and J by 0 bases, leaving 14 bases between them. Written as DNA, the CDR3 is TGTGCCAGCAGTTTAAGCGGCCATATCCCCTCCTACGAGCAGTACTTC. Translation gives CASSLSGHIPSYEQYF.

The chain's CDR3 is CASSRVRLDRRYNEQFF. In DNA, the CDR3 is TGTGCCAGCAGCCGAGTTAGGTTGGACAGGCGTTACAATGAGCAGTTCTTC. The chain employs TRBV7-8 and TRBJ2-1, with TRBD1 matching 7 bases. The CDR3 totals 17 residues. Unmatched junction bases numbered 14, after V lost 5 bases and J lost 4 bases. Per germline, CDR1 SGHVS and CDR2 FQNEAQ.

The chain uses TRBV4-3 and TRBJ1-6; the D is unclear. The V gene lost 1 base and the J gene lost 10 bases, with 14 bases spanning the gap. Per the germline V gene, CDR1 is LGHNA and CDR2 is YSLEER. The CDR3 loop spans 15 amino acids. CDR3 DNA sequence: TGCGCCAGCAGCCAAGTCCCCGGGAAGAACTCACCCCTCCACTTT. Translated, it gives CASSQVPGKNSPLHF.

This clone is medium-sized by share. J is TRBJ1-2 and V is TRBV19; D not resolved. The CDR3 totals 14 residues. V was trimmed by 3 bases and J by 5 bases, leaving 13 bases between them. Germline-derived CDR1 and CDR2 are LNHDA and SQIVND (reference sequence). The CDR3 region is CASSMLGLGYGYTF. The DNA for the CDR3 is TGTGCCAGTAGTATGCTGGGCTTGGGGTATGGCTACACCTTC. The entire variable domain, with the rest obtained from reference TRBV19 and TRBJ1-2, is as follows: DGGITQSPKYLFRKEGQNVTLSCEQNLNHDAMYWYRQDPGQGLRLIYYSQIVNDFQKGDIAEGYSVSREKKESFPLTVTSAQKNPTAFYLCASSMLGLGYGYTFGSGTRLTVV.

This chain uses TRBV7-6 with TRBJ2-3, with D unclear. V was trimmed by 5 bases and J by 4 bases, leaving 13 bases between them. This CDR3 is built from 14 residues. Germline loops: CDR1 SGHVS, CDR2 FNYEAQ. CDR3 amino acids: CASSATVNPDTQYF. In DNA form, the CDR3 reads TGTGCCAGCAGCGCCACGGTCAACCCAGATACGCAGTATTTT. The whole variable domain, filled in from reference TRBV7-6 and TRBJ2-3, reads GAGVSQSPRYKVTKRGQDVALRCDPISGHVSLYWYRQALGQGPEFLTYFNYEAQQDKSGLPNDRFSAERPEGSISTLTIQRTEQRDSAMYRCASSATVNPDTQYFGPGTRLTVL.

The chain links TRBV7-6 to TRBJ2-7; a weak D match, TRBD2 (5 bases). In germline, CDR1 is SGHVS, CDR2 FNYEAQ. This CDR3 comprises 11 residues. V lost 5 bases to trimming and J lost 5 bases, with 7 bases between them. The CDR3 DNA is TGTGCCAGCAGCCCGAGGGACGAGCAGTACTTC. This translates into CASSPRDEQYF.

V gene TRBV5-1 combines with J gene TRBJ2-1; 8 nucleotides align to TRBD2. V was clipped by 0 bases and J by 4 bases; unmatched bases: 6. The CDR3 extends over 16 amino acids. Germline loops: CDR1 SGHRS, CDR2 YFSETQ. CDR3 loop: CASSLAIAGRYNEQFF. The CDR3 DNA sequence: TGCGCCAGCAGCTTGGCGATAGCGGGACGATACAATGAGCAGTTCTTC.

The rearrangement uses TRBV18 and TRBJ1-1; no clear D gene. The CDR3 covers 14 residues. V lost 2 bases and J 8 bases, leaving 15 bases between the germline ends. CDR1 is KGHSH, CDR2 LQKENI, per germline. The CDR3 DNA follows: TGTGCCAGCTCACCAAAGGAGGCGGCCCTGGAAGCTTTCTTT. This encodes CASSPKEAALEAFF.

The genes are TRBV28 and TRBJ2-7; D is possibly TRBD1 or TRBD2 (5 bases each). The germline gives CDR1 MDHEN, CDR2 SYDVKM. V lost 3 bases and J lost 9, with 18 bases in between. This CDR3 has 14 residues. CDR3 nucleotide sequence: TGTGCCAGCAGTTTTAGCCTCGGGACCCCCTGGCAGTACTTC. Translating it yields CASSFSLGTPWQYF.

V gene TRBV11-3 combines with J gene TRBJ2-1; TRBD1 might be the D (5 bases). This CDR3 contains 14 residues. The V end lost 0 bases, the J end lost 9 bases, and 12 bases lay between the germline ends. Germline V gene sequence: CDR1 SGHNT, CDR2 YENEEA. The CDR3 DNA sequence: TGTGCCAGCAGCTTAGATGGGGCGAGTGGTGAGCAGTTCTTC. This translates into CASSLDGASGEQFF. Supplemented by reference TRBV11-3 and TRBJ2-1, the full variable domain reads EAGVVQSPRYKIIEKKQPVAFWCNPISGHNTLYWYLQNLGQGPELLIRYENEEAVDDSQLPKDRFSAERLKGVDSTLKIQPAELGDSAVYLCASSLDGASGEQFFGPGTRLTVL.

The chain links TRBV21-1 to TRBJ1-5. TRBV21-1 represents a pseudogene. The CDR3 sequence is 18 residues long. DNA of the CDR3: TGTGCCAGCAGCAAAAGTCAGAGGGAGACTCCCCCAAGGCCTGCCCAGCATTTT. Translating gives CASSKSQRETPPRPAQHF.

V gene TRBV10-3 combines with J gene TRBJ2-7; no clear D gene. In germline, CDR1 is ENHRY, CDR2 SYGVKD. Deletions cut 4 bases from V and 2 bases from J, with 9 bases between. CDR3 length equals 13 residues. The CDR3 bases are TGTGCCATCAGTGGTCACAGTACCTACGAGCAGTACTTC. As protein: CAISGHSTYEQYF.

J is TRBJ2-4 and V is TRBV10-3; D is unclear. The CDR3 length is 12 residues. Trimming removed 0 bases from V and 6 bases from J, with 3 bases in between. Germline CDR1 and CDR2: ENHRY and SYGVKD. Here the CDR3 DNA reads TGTGCCATCAGTGAGTCGGGAAACATTCAGTACTTC. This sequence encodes CAISESGNIQYF.

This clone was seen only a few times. The CDR3 loop is CASSEGGIDTGELFF. CDR3 nucleotides: TGTGCCAGCAGTGAAGGAGGTATCGACACCGGGGAGCTGTTTTTT. The chain couples TRBV2 to TRBJ2-2; D is ambiguous. The V gene lost 1 base and the J gene lost 3 bases, with 9 bases spanning the gap. Per the germline V gene, CDR1 is SNHLY and CDR2 is FYNNEI. This CDR3 spans 15 amino acids.

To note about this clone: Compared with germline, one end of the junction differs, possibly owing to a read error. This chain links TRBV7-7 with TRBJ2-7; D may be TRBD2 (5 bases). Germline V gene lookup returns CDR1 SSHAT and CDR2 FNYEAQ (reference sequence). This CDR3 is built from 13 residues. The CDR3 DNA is TGTGCTAGCAGCCTCGGGGAGCTCGACGAGCAGTACTTC. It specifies CASSLGELDEQYF.

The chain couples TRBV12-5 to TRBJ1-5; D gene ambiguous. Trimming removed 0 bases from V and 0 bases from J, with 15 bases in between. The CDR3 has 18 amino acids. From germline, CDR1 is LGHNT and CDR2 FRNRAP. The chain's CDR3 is CASGLVFSKRDSNQPQHF. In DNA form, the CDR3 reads TGTGCTAGTGGTTTGGTATTCAGCAAAAGAGATAGCAATCAGCCCCAGCATTTT. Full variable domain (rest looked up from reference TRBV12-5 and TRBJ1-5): DARVTQTPRHKVTEMGQEVTMRCQPILGHNTVFWYRQTMMQGLELLAYFRNRAPLDDSGMPKDRFSAEMPDATLATLKIQPSEPRDSAVYFCASGLVFSKRDSNQPQHFGDGTRLSIL.

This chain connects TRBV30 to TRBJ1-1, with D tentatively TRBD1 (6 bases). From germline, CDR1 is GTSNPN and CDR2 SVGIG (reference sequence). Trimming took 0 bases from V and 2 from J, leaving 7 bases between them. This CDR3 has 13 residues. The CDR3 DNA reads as TGTGCCTGGAGTGTACAGGGAAACACTGAAGCTTTCTTT. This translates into CAWSVQGNTEAFF.